This T cell receptor beta chain was sequenced for a study of identical twins. TCRdb reprocessed the 5' RACE reads with MiXCR, giving one entry per CDR3 protein. The table has some 190,000 distinct CDR3 sequences, 15% to 20% seen once. The junction had 1 base not matched to a gene; V was cut back by 1 base and J by 3 bases. The CDR3 consists of 15 residues. The germline V gene encodes CDR1 SGHAT and CDR2 FQNNGV. These data were also reused for a study on T cells expressing NK-cell markers.

The V and J genes are TRBV11-2 and TRBJ2-1; 9 bases match TRBD2. The receptor comes from a woman younger than 30 in good health. Sample: CD8+ T cells sorted from blood. Here the CDR3 DNA reads TGTGCCAGCAGCTTAGGACTAGCGGACTACAATGAGCAGTTCTTC. This gives the protein CASSLGLADYNEQFF.